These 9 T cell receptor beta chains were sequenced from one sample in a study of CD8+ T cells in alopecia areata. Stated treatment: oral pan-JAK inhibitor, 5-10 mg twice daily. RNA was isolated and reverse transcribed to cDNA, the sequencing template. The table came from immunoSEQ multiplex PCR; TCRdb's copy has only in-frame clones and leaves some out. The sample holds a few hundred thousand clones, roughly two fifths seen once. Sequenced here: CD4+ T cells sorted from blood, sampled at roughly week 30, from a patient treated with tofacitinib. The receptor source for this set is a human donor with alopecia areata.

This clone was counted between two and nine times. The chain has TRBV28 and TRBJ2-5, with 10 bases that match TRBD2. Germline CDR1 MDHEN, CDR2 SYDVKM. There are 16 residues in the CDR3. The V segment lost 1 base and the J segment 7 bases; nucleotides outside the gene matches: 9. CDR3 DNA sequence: TGTGCCAGCAGTTTATCGCCTAGCGGGAGTAAAGGGACCCAGTACTTC. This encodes CASSLSPSGSKGTQYF.

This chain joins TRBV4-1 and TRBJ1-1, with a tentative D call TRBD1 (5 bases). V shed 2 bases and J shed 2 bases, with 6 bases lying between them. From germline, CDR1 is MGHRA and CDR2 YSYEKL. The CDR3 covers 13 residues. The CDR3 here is CASSQTGNTEAFF. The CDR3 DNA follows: TGCGCCAGCAGCCAAACAGGAAACACTGAAGCTTTCTTT.

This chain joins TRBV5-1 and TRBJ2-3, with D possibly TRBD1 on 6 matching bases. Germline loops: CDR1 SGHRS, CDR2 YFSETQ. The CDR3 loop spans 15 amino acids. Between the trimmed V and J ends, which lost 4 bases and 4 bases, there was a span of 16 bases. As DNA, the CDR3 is TGCGCCAGCAGCGGACACACAGGGACGGCAGATACGCAGTATTTT. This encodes CASSGHTGTADTQYF.

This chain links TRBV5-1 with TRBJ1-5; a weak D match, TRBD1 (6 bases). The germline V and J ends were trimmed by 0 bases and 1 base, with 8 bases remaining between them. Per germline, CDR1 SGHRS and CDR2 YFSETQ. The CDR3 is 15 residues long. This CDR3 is CASSLGGLSNQPQHF. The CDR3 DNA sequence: TGCGCCAGCAGCTTGGGGGGGCTGAGCAATCAGCCCCAGCATTTT.

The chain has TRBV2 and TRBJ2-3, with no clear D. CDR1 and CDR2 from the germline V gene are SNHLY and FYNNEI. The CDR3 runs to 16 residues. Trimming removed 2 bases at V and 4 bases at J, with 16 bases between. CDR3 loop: CASSESPGRRADTQYF. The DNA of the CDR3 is TGTGCCAGCAGTGAATCGCCAGGTAGAAGGGCAGATACGCAGTATTTT.

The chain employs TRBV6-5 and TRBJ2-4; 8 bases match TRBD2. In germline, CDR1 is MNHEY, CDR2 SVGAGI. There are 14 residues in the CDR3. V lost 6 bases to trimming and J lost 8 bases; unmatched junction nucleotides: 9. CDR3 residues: CASSTGGARYIQYF. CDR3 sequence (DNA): TGTGCCAGCAGCACGGGGGGGGCGAGGTACATTCAGTACTTC.

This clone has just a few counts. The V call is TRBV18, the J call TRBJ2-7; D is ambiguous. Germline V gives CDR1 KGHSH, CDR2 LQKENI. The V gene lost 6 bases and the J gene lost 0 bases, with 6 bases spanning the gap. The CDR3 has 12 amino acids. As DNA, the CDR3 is TGTGCCAGCTCCGACATCTCCTACGAGCAGTACTTC. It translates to CASSDISYEQYF.

Here the CDR3 DNA reads TGCAGCGTGGGAATTAGCTCCTACAATGAGCAGTTCTTC. Translation gives CSVGISSYNEQFF. The chain employs TRBV29-1 and TRBJ2-1; D remains ambiguous. The CDR3 is made up of 13 amino acids. CDR1 and CDR2 from the germline V gene are SQVTM and ANQGSEA. The ends were cut back, 6 bases at V and 0 bases at J, with 9 bases in the middle.

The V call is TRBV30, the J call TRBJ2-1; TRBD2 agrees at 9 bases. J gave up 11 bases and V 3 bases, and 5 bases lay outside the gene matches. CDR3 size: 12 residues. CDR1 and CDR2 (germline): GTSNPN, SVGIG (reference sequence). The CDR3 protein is CAWSAGGQKQFF. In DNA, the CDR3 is TGTGCCTGGAGCGCGGGGGGGCAGAAGCAGTTCTTC. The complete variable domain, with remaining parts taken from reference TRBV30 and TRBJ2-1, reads SQTIHQWPATLVQPVGSPLSLECTVEGTSNPNLYWYRQAAGRGLQLLFYSVGIGQISSEVPQNLSASRPQDRQFILSSKKLLLSDSGFYLCAWSAGGQKQFFGPGTRLTVL.